This TCR beta chain was recorded in a study of identical twins. CDR1 and CDR2 (germline): SGHVS, FNYEAQ. The CDR3 sequence is 15 residues long. V was trimmed by 1 base and J by 7 bases, leaving 14 bases between them. MiXCR, applied by TCRdb to the 5' RACE reads, yields one record per CDR3 protein. Of 270,000 or so distinct CDR3 sequences listed, about 8% were seen once; the top ten hold less than 4%. Many counts were recorded for this clonotype. These data also featured in a second study, about yellow fever vaccine responses in identical twins.

The J gene is TRBJ2-1, the V gene TRBV7-6, with D perhaps TRBD1 (6 bases). Sequenced sample: CD8+ T cells sorted from blood. This receptor was taken from a woman aged 18-29 years in good health. CDR3 in amino acids: CASSLGAGVGNEQFF. The CDR3 region has the DNA TGTGCCAGCAGCTTAGGGGCAGGGGTGGGGAATGAGCAGTTCTTC.